Below are 21 T cell receptor beta chains sequenced from a single sample in a study of cytomegalovirus exposure and HLA in healthy donors (dated by TCRdb to about 2017). The library was built by means of the immunoSEQ multiplex PCR assay. The source is immuneACCESS, and TCRdb retained only in-frame sequences with V and J called. Part of the clones is not carried over; for the studies checked, unresolved V genes explain less than half of this, and the remainder is unexplained. The sample table contains fewer than 350,000 clones; only one count was recorded for roughly 90% of them. Approximately 0.94% of the sample belongs to the ten largest clones. Sequencing used PBMCs. These receptors originate from a woman aged 18 to 35 in good health and CMV-seronegative.

The gene calls are TRBV21-1 and TRBJ2-1; TRBD2 is taken as the D call from the table, unchecked against the DNA. TRBV21-1 is tagged as a pseudogene. This CDR3 has 16 residues. In DNA, the CDR3 is TGTGCCAGCAGCAAACCCCGAGGGAGGGGGGTCGATGAGCAGTTCTTC. Translated, it gives CASSKPRGRGVDEQFF.

The chain uses TRBV19 and TRBJ2-3; no firm D call. V lost 5 bases, J lost 5 bases, and 5 bases lay in between. The CDR3 loop spans 11 amino acids. Germline V gene lookup returns CDR1 LNHDA and CDR2 SQIVND (reference sequence). This chain's CDR3 is CASSRGDTQYF. For the CDR3, the DNA is TGTGCCAGTAGTCGAGGAGATACGCAGTATTTT.

This chain connects TRBV6-6 to TRBJ2-1; 9 bases fit TRBD2. This CDR3 spans 14 amino acids. The ends lost 7 bases at V and 6 bases at J; junction bases unmatched: 7. Germline V gene sequence: CDR1 MNHNY, CDR2 SVGAGI (reference sequence). CDR3 in DNA: TGTGCCAGCACCAACGGCGGGAGGGCCAATGAGCAGTTCTTC. It is translated as CASTNGGRANEQFF.

This clone was seen once. The chain couples TRBV6-5 to TRBJ1-2; weak D call: TRBD1 (6 bases). The CDR3 totals 15 residues. Germline V gene data show CDR1 as MNHEY and CDR2 as SVGAGI. Trimming left V 6 bases short and J 6 bases short, with 20 bases between. As DNA, the CDR3 is TGTGCCAGCAGACCCCATACAGGGAAGGGAGATGGCTACACCTTC. Translating it yields CASRPHTGKGDGYTF.

The chain joins TRBV5-1 to TRBJ2-2; D is perhaps TRBD2 (5 bases). Germline loops: CDR1 SGHRS, CDR2 YFSETQ. CDR3 length: 18 amino acids. V lost 0 bases to trimming and J lost 0 bases, with 15 bases between them. The CDR3: CASSLEVTGYPNTGELFF. For the CDR3, the DNA is TGCGCCAGCAGCTTGGAAGTGACGGGGTACCCGAACACCGGGGAGCTGTTTTTT. Drawing the rest from reference TRBV5-1 and TRBJ2-2, the complete variable domain is KAGVTQTPRYLIKTRGQQVTLSCSPISGHRSVSWYQQTPGQGLQFLFEYFSETQRNKGNFPGRFSGRQFSNSRSEMNVSTLELGDSALYLCASSLEVTGYPNTGELFFGEGSRLTVL.

The V gene is TRBV27, the J gene TRBJ1-2, with D unresolved. Trimming shortened V by 0 bases and J by 8 bases, and 13 bases separated the two germline ends. CDR3 length equals 14 residues. Per germline, CDR1 MNHEY and CDR2 SMNVEV (reference sequence). Written as DNA, the CDR3 is TGTGCCAGCAGTTTATCGGTCGGCGGGCAGGGCTACACCTTC. Encoded protein: CASSLSVGGQGYTF.

Of note for this clone: Other DNA sequences within the sample encode an identical CDR3. The chain employs TRBV20-1 and TRBJ2-5, with 7 bases identical to TRBD2. Trimming took 3 bases from V and 5 from J; bases not matched to a gene: 0. The CDR3 length is 11 residues. Germline V gene sequence: CDR1 DFQATT, CDR2 SNEGSKA (reference sequence). CDR3 sequence reads: CSARGGETQYF. CDR3 DNA: TGCAGTGCTAGGGGGGGGGAGACCCAGTACTTC.

The genes are TRBV5-8 and TRBJ1-4; the D gene is possibly TRBD1 (5 bases). Germline V gene sequence: CDR1 SGHTS, CDR2 YDEGEE. This CDR3 is built from 13 residues. Trimming pared 0 bases from V and 6 bases from J, leaving 6 bases between. This chain's CDR3 is CASSLGGDEKLFF. In DNA form, the CDR3 reads TGTGCCAGCAGCTTGGGGGGGGATGAAAAACTGTTTTTT.

The V gene is TRBV13, the J gene TRBJ2-5, with D perhaps TRBD2 (5 bases). V was cut by 0 bases and J by 4 bases, with 9 bases left in between. Per germline, CDR1 PRHDT and CDR2 FYEKMQ (reference sequence). This CDR3 has 14 residues. CDR3 region: CASSLGVSGETQYF. The CDR3 nucleotides are TGTGCCAGCAGCTTAGGAGTAAGCGGAGAGACCCAGTACTTC.

CDR3: CASSLRLAWYEQFF. The CDR3 bases are TGTGCCAGCAGTTTAAGGCTAGCTTGGTATGAGCAGTTCTTC. The chain links TRBV27 to TRBJ2-1; possibly TRBD2 for D (5 bases). V shed 2 bases and J shed 8 bases, with 13 bases lying between them. The CDR3 is 14 amino acids. Germline V gene data show CDR1 as MNHEY and CDR2 as SMNVEV (reference sequence).

J is TRBJ1-5 and V is TRBV2; D is possibly TRBD1 (6 bases). CDR3 size: 15 residues. Trimming removed 5 bases from V and 0 bases from J, with 11 bases in between. The germline V gene encodes CDR1 SNHLY and CDR2 FYNNEI. Here the CDR3 reads CASSTGFNSNQPQHF. The CDR3 coding sequence is TGTGCCAGCAGTACAGGGTTTAATAGCAATCAGCCCCAGCATTTT.

This rearrangement joins TRBV9 to TRBJ1-2, with 8 bases matching TRBD1. Germline V gives CDR1 SGDLS, CDR2 YYNGEE. The junction had 11 bases not matched to a gene; V was cut back by 0 bases and J by 4 bases. CDR3 length: 17 amino acids. This CDR3 reads CASSVDTPTGVSYGYTF. DNA for the CDR3: TGTGCCAGCAGCGTAGATACCCCGACAGGGGTATCCTATGGCTACACCTTC.

The chain links TRBV10-3 to TRBJ1-1; TRBD1 matches at 9 bases. Per the germline V gene, CDR1 is ENHRY and CDR2 is SYGVKD. V lost 5 bases to trimming and J lost 3 bases; unmatched junction nucleotides: 10. The CDR3 has 16 residues. Written as DNA, the CDR3 is TGTGCCATCAGTAAAGGACCGGGACAGGGAGACACTGAAGCTTTCTTT. Its protein is CAISKGPGQGDTEAFF.

The V and J genes are TRBV28 and TRBJ1-4, with 7 bases identical to TRBD1. CDR1 and CDR2 (germline): MDHEN, SYDVKM. V lost 6 bases to trimming and J lost 0 bases; unmatched junction nucleotides: 7. CDR3 length: 16 amino acids. For the CDR3, the DNA is TGTGCCAGCAGCCTAAGACAGGGCGCAACTAATGAAAAACTGTTTTTT. This gives the protein CASSLRQGATNEKLFF. The full variable domain, completed using reference TRBV28 and TRBJ1-4, is DVKVTQSSRYLVKRTGEKVFLECVQDMDHENMFWYRQDPGLGLRLIYFSYDVKMKEKGDIPEGYSVSREKKERFSLILESASTNQTSMYLCASSLRQGATNEKLFFGSGTQLSVL.

The chain links TRBV6-5 to TRBJ2-3; possibly TRBD2 for D (6 bases). CDR3 length equals 15 residues. V lost 7 bases and J lost 5, with 19 bases in between. Germline-derived CDR1 and CDR2 are MNHEY and SVGAGI. CDR3 DNA: TGTGCCAGCACCCGAGTGAGTGGGACTGGAGATACGCAGTATTTT. Protein product: CASTRVSGTGDTQYF.

The rearrangement links TRBV30 to TRBJ1-5; TRBD1 aligns across 12 bases. J lost 5 bases, V lost 5 bases, and 10 bases had no gene match. The CDR3 loop spans 16 amino acids. Germline-derived CDR1 and CDR2 are GTSNPN and SVGIG (reference sequence). The CDR3 reads CAWGSGTGGFDQPQHF. The CDR3 DNA follows: TGTGCCTGGGGCTCCGGGACAGGGGGCTTTGATCAGCCCCAGCATTTT.

This clone appeared once. A read error may account for a junction end that differs from germline. The gene calls are TRBV10-2 and TRBJ1-6; 11 bases are a match to TRBD1. Per the germline V gene, CDR1 is WSHSY and CDR2 is SAAADI. This CDR3 is 14 amino acids long. CDR3 DNA: TGCGCCAGCAGTGACTCCTCGAGGGGGACAGGGGGAAACTTT. Its translation: CASSDSSRGTGGNF.

V gene TRBV11-2 combines with J gene TRBJ1-1, with 8 bases identical to TRBD1. The length of the CDR3 is 11 residues. CDR1 is SGHAT and CDR2 is FQNNGV in the germline V gene. J lost 11 bases, V lost 3 bases, and 2 bases had no gene match. The DNA of the CDR3 is TGTGCCAGCAGCTTGGACAGGGCCGCTTTCTTT. It encodes CASSLDRAAFF.

The chain has TRBV19 and TRBJ2-2; 8 bases map to TRBD2. The V segment lost 3 bases and the J segment 4 bases; nucleotides outside the gene matches: 10. CDR3 length: 17 amino acids. In germline, CDR1 is LNHDA, CDR2 SQIVND (reference sequence). In nucleotides, the CDR3 is TGTGCCAGTAGTATCTCTCTAGCGGGCCCGTCCACCGGGGAGCTGTTTTTT. The encoded protein is CASSISLAGPSTGELFF.

This chain connects TRBV4-2 to TRBJ1-3, with 8 bases that match TRBD1. Looked up from germline, CDR1 is LGHNA and CDR2 is YNFKEQ. The CDR3 totals 16 residues. V was pared by 1 base and J by 3 bases, with 5 bases of the junction left unmatched. The CDR3 sequence: CASSQAAGGGGNTIYF. In nucleotides, the CDR3 is TGTGCCAGCAGCCAAGCAGCAGGGGGCGGTGGAAACACCATATATTTT.

The sample holds one count of this clone. The chain recombines TRBV6-5 with TRBJ2-5, with unresolved D. Per germline, CDR1 MNHEY and CDR2 SVGAGI. The CDR3 extends over 13 amino acids. V was pared by 2 bases and J by 5 bases, with 9 bases between. DNA for the CDR3: TGTGCCAGCAGTTACCGCGCCTGGGAGACCCAGTACTTC. This codes for CASSYRAWETQYF.